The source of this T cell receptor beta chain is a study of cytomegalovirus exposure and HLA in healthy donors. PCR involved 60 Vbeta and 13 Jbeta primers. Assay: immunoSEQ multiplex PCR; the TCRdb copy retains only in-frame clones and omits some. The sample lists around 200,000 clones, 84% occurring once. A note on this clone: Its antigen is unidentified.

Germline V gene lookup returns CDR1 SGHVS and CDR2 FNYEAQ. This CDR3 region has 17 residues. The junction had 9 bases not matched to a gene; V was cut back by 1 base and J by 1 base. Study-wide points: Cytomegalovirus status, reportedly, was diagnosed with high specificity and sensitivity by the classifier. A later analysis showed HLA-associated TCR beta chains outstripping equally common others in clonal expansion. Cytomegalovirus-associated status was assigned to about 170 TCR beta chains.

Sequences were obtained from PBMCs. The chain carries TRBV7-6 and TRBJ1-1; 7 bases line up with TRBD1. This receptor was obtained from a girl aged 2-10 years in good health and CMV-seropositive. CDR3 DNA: TGTGCCAGCAGCTTAGACGACTTGGGACAGACGAACACTGAAGCTTTCTTT. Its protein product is CASSLDDLGQTNTEAFF.